This T cell receptor beta chain appears in the sequencing data of a study of T-cell reconstitution after alpha-beta-depleted transplantation in children. Molecular barcoding with unique molecular identifiers was used for the TCRbeta library. One entry per CDR3 protein, called by TCRdb with MiXCR from the PCR reads. The table has 550,000 to 800,000 distinct CDR3 sequences, over 10% seen once. For this clonotype: Its target is unknown.

The V gene lost 4 bases and the J gene lost 3 bases, with 13 bases spanning the gap. Germline CDR1 is SGHRS and CDR2 is YFSETQ. This CDR3 is built from 15 residues. General study results and limits: Newly produced T cells mostly accounted for T-cell counts and diversity one year post-transplant. Roughly two months post-transplant, alpha-beta T cells reportedly originated from several hundred graft clones that had expanded.

The chain uses TRBV5-1 and TRBJ1-4, with a tentative D call TRBD1 (5 bases). This sequence was found in a girl aged 2 to 10 with congenital amegakaryocytic thrombocytopenia, due to receive a stem cell transplant. The specimen comprised PBMCs, sampled before TCRalphabeta/CD19-depleted stem cell transplant. The CDR3, as DNA: TGCGCCAGCAGCGCCTCAGGGCCGGCTAATGAAAAACTGTTTTTT. Translation: CASSASGPANEKLFF.